Listed here are 10 T cell receptor beta chains from one sample, sequenced in a study of HIV-infected children after antiretroviral therapy interruption (dated by TCRdb to about 2019). In the paper's terms, the treatment or condition label means: PENTA 11 planned treatment interruption arm or continuous ART arm. Libraries came from 3' RACE. Sequencing instrument: Illumina MiSeq. TCR libraries were constructed from RNA with a 3' RACE protocol that used unique molecular identifiers to correct for PCR amplification bias. TCRdb's own reprocessing of the public reads used fastp at Q25 and MiXCR and kept productive beta chains. Identical CDR3 proteins give one entry, which carries the most common genes and DNA. Within this sample are more than 40,000 distinct CDR3 sequences, with approximately 4% of them counted one time only. Approximately 0.67% of the sample rests with the top ten. Sample: CD45RA+ CD4+ T cells from PBMCs, pooled from several time points, taken from a donor given antiretroviral therapy, either interrupted or continuous. Per the publication, the cell subset or site label means: naive CD4+ CD45RA+ CD45RO- T cells. These receptors were obtained from a pool of human donors with HIV.

The chain joins TRBV10-3 to TRBJ2-5; 13 bases agree with TRBD2. Germline CDR1 reads ENHRY; CDR2 reads SYGVKD. V gave up 6 bases and J gave up 5 bases; unmatched junction bases: 6. CDR3 length: 15 residues. CDR3 nucleotides: TGTGCCATCAGAGGGACTAGCGGGGCTGGGGAGACCCAGTACTTC. Its translation: CAIRGTSGAGETQYF.

The table lists this clonotype with many counts. One end of the junction does not line up with germline, which may come from a read error. The CDR3 coding sequence is TGTGCCAGCAGCTTACTTCCCGGAGCCGAAAACATTCAGTACTTC. Protein: CASSLLPGAENIQYF. The rearrangement joins TRBV7-3 to TRBJ2-4, with D unresolved. The CDR3 is made up of 15 amino acids. CDR1 and CDR2 from the germline V gene are SGHTA and FQGTGA.

The chain employs TRBV29-1 and TRBJ2-3; a possible D gene is TRBD1 (5 bases). Germline V gene lookup returns CDR1 SQVTM and CDR2 ANQGSEA. The CDR3 is made up of 14 amino acids. Trimming took 2 bases from V and 2 from J, leaving 11 bases between them. Here the CDR3 reads CSVERLGVTDTQYF. The CDR3 DNA reads as TGCAGCGTTGAAAGGCTAGGGGTCACAGATACGCAGTATTTT.

This clonotype has a count of ten or more. V is TRBV5-6 and J is TRBJ2-3; D remains unclear. Germline CDR1 is SGHDT and CDR2 is YYEEEE. Trimming removed 0 bases at V and 6 bases at J, with 8 bases between. The CDR3 runs to 13 residues. The CDR3, as DNA: TGTGCCAGCAGCTTGGATCGTCCGGATACGCAGTATTTT. Its protein product is CASSLDRPDTQYF.

This clonotype showed up just a few times. The CDR3 is CASSQPSGVRGEQYF. DNA of the CDR3: TGTGCCAGCAGCCAACCCTCCGGAGTCCGGGGCGAGCAGTACTTC. The chain joins TRBV3-1 to TRBJ2-7; a weak D match, TRBD2 (5 bases). Trimming pared 2 bases from V and 6 bases from J, leaving 17 bases between. The CDR3 covers 15 residues. CDR1 is LGHDT and CDR2 is YNNKEL in the germline V gene (reference sequence).

This clonotype occurred a few times. This chain joins TRBV7-7 and TRBJ2-2; D is possibly TRBD2 (5 bases). Germline assignment: CDR1 SSHAT and CDR2 FNYEAQ (reference sequence). This CDR3 region has 14 residues. V dropped 1 base and J dropped 7 bases, with 10 bases sitting between them. CDR3 bases: TGTGCCAGCAGCTTAGGTTCCGGGGACGGGGAGCTGTTTTTT. It specifies CASSLGSGDGELFF.

This clonotype was observed a handful of times. The CDR3 coding sequence is TGTGCCAGCAGGGGAATGGGGTTGGGTGAGCAGTTCTTC. Protein sequence: CASRGMGLGEQFF. This sequence joins TRBV6-1 and TRBJ2-1; D uncertain. Trimming removed 6 bases from V and 9 bases from J, with 15 bases in between. CDR3 length equals 13 residues. Germline V gives CDR1 MNHNS, CDR2 SASEGT.

This clonotype was detected a few times. This chain uses TRBV20-1 with TRBJ2-3; 9 nucleotides agree with TRBD2. V lost 3 bases and J lost 4; bases outside the gene matches: 8. The germline CDR1 and CDR2 sequences are DFQATT and SNEGSKA (reference sequence). The CDR3 has 15 amino acids. The CDR3 protein is CSASVASGAADTQYF. The DNA for the CDR3 is TGCAGTGCTAGTGTGGCTAGCGGGGCAGCAGATACGCAGTATTTT.

The CDR3 nucleotides read TGCAGTGTAAGGGAGATAGCCAAAAACATTCAGTACTTC. Its protein product is CSVREIAKNIQYF. This rearrangement joins TRBV20-1 to TRBJ2-4, with D tentatively TRBD2 (5 bases). The germline V gene has CDR1 DFQATT and CDR2 SNEGSKA (reference sequence). Trimming cost V 7 bases and J 0 bases, with 10 bases left between them. The CDR3 is 13 amino acids.

This clonotype appeared many times. The chain employs TRBV9 and TRBJ2-7; the D gene is possibly TRBD2 (5 bases). V lost 0 bases to trimming and J lost 3 bases, with 7 bases between them. This CDR3 is built from 13 residues. Germline assignment: CDR1 SGDLS and CDR2 YYNGEE. The CDR3 bases are TGTGCCAGCAGCGTAGCTGGGAGCTACGAGCAGTACTTC. Translation: CASSVAGSYEQYF.